The rows below give T cell receptor beta chains drawn from one sample of a study of shared clonotypes between healthy human individuals. Assay used: immunoSEQ multiplex PCR; TCRdb lists only in-frame clones, some missing. The sample carries 95,000 to 120,000 clones, approximately 70% recorded once. The sample consisted of memory CD8+ T cells sorted from blood. The receptors stem from a woman in her 30s in good health. CDR3s include the opening cysteine and the closing phenylalanine or tryptophan. A D gene is named only where the DNA matches it firmly. Size tells how often a clone was seen (once, few, many) or the class of an expanded clone, and some rows leave it out.

size	D	V	J	CDR3	DNA
NA	TRBD1	TRBV13	TRBJ1-2	CASTPGQGRANYGYTF	TGTGCCAGCACCCCGGGACAGGGTAGAGCTAACTATGGCTACACCTTC
NA	NA	TRBV28	TRBJ2-7	CASSFKWLALSSYEQYF	TGTGCCAGCAGTTTTAAATGGCTAGCGCTGAGCTCCTACGAGCAGTACTTC
NA	NA	TRBV9	TRBJ2-7	CASSVDGEPYEQYF	TGTGCCAGCAGCGTAGATGGAGAACCCTACGAGCAGTACTTC
NA	NA	TRBV10-3	TRBJ2-5	CAISESIQGSGETQYF	TGTGCCATCAGTGAGTCGATTCAGGGTTCGGGAGAGACCCAGTACTTC
NA	NA	TRBV2	TRBJ2-7	CASGGRSYEQYF	TGTGCCAGCGGGGGCAGATCCTACGAGCAGTACTTC
medium-sized	TRBD2	TRBV19	TRBJ2-1	CASSFSLAGSYNEQFF	TGTGCCAGTAGTTTCTCACTAGCGGGATCCTACAATGAGCAGTTCTTC
NA	TRBD2	TRBV7-9	TRBJ2-3	CASSSVAGGFTDTQYF	TGTGCCAGCAGCTCAGTAGCGGGAGGCTTCACAGATACGCAGTATTTT
NA	NA	TRBV11-2	TRBJ1-2	CASSLGPDPSGGYTF	TGTGCCAGCAGCTTAGGCCCCGACCCGTCGGGTGGCTACACCTTC
NA	TRBD2	TRBV4-1	TRBJ2-7	CASSHVAGSTYEQYF	TGCGCCAGCAGCCACGTAGCGGGATCTACCTACGAGCAGTACTTC
once	NA	TRBV4-1	TRBJ1-3	CASSQAGGNTIYF	TGCGCCAGCAGCCAAGCAGGGGGAAACACCATATATTTT
few	NA	TRBV5-4	TRBJ2-5	CASSMDSRETQYF	TGTGCCAGCAGCATGGACAGTCGGGAGACCCAGTACTTC
NA	NA	TRBV19	TRBJ1-1	CASSIAGAGNTEAFF	TGTGCCAGTAGTATAGCAGGGGCCGGAAACACTGAAGCTTTCTTT
many	TRBD1	TRBV28	TRBJ1-6	CASSGTGGRSPLHF	TGTGCCAGCAGTGGGACAGGGGGTCGCTCACCCCTCCACTTT
NA	NA	TRBV9	TRBJ2-7	CASSPRTESYEQYF	TGTGCCAGCAGCCCTCGGACTGAGTCCTACGAGCAGTACTTC
NA	NA	TRBV5-6	TRBJ2-7	CASSLLVSSYEQYF	TGTGCCAGCAGCCTGCTGGTTTCCTCCTACGAGCAGTACTTC
NA	TRBD2	TRBV5-4	TRBJ2-2	CASSVLAGGDTGELFF	TGTGCCAGCAGCGTACTAGCGGGAGGGGACACCGGGGAGCTGTTTTTT
many	TRBD2	TRBV10-3	TRBJ2-7	CAIAELAGGPDEQYF	TGTGCCATCGCTGAACTAGCGGGAGGGCCGGACGAGCAGTACTTC
NA	TRBD2	TRBV4-2	TRBJ2-1	CASSQAEGLAGLNEQFF	TGTGCCAGCAGCCAAGCCGAAGGACTAGCGGGATTAAATGAGCAGTTCTTC
NA	TRBD1	TRBV5-6	TRBJ2-7	CASSLIGTVYEQYF	TGTGCCAGCAGCTTGATCGGGACAGTCTACGAGCAGTACTTC
few	TRBD2	TRBV5-8	TRBJ2-3	CASSSKLATMVDTQYF	TGTGCCAGCAGCTCTAAACTAGCGACAATGGTAGATACGCAGTATTTT
NA	NA	TRBV5-4	TRBJ1-3	CASSSDSGNTIYF	TGTGCCAGCAGCTCAGACTCTGGAAACACCATATATTTT
NA	NA	TRBV5-1	TRBJ1-2	CASSLLTAGGEDYGYTF	TGCGCCAGCAGCTTGTTGACGGCCGGGGGAGAGGACTATGGCTACACCTTC
NA	NA	TRBV19	TRBJ2-2	CASSISPPGGGGELFF	TGTGCCAGTAGTATTTCCCCTCCCGGCGGCGGCGGGGAGCTGTTTTTT
NA	TRBD1	TRBV7-2	TRBJ1-5	CASSLGQAQPQHF	TGTGCCAGCAGCTTGGGACAGGCCCAGCCCCAGCATTTT
NA	NA	TRBV10-2	TRBJ2-7	CASSESGPEEDEQYF	TGCGCCAGCAGTGAGTCAGGGCCAGAAGAGGACGAGCAGTACTTC
NA	NA	TRBV6-6	TRBJ1-2	CASSPQGQGGYTF	TGTGCCAGCAGTCCCCAGGGGCAGGGCGGCTACACCTTC
NA	TRBD2	TRBV5-1	TRBJ2-1	CASTGASGRAANEQFF	TGCGCCAGCACCGGGGCTAGCGGGAGGGCCGCGAATGAGCAGTTCTTC
many	NA	TRBV6-5	TRBJ2-5	CASGTGEQETQYF	TGTGCCAGCGGAACGGGAGAGCAAGAGACCCAGTACTTC
NA	NA	TRBV2	TRBJ2-3	CASSGGSGIRTDTQYF	TGTGCCAGCTCCGGGGGCAGCGGGATAAGGACAGATACGCAGTATTTT
once	TRBD1	TRBV19	TRBJ1-5	CASRSGTGSYSNQPQHF	TGTGCCAGTAGAAGCGGGACAGGGTCTTATAGCAATCAGCCCCAGCATTTT
NA	TRBD1	TRBV6-4	TRBJ1-3	CASSEGQGAGNTIYF	TGTGCCAGCAGTGAGGGCCAGGGGGCTGGAAACACCATATATTTT
NA	NA	TRBV28	TRBJ2-3	CASRDTSTDTQYF	TGTGCCAGCCGGGACACTAGCACAGATACGCAGTATTTT
NA	TRBD1	TRBV14	TRBJ1-5	CASSHDRVWSQPQHF	TGTGCCAGCAGCCATGACAGGGTTTGGAGTCAGCCCCAGCATTTT
NA	TRBD2	TRBV7-9	TRBJ2-7	CASSLGLAGYEQYF	TGTGCCAGCAGCTTAGGACTAGCGGGCTACGAGCAGTACTTC
once	TRBD2	TRBV25-1	TRBJ2-5	CASSDASGRGGGETQYF	TGTGCCAGCAGTGACGCTAGCGGGAGGGGAGGGGGAGAGACCCAGTACTTC
many	NA	TRBV6-6	TRBJ2-7	CASSYSSTGDPLEQYF	TGTGCCAGCAGTTACTCGAGTACGGGAGATCCCCTCGAGCAGTACTTC
few	NA	TRBV15	TRBJ2-1	CATSRDLVHEQFF	TGTGCCACCAGCAGAGATCTCGTTCATGAGCAGTTCTTC
NA	NA	TRBV13	TRBJ2-7	CASSLSPENSYEQYF	TGTGCCAGCAGCTTATCCCCTGAGAACTCCTACGAGCAGTACTTC
NA	NA	TRBV19	TRBJ2-4	CASSPWEGSKNIQYF	TGTGCCAGTTCTCCTTGGGAAGGGTCCAAAAACATTCAGTACTTC
NA	TRBD1	TRBV25-1	TRBJ1-4	CASIGTGVEKLFF	TGTGCCAGCATAGGGACAGGGGTCGAAAAACTGTTTTTT
NA	NA	TRBV10-2	TRBJ2-7	CASIPARIPYEQYF	TGCGCCAGCATTCCGGCTAGGATCCCCTACGAGCAGTACTTC
NA	TRBD1	TRBV27	TRBJ1-4	CASSGQALNEKLFF	TGTGCCAGCAGCGGACAGGCGCTTAATGAAAAACTGTTTTTT
few	TRBD2	TRBV2	TRBJ2-3	CASSGLARHTDTQYF	TGTGCCAGCAGTGGACTAGCGCGCCACACAGATACGCAGTATTTT
few	TRBD1	TRBV7-9	TRBJ2-7	CASSLDRGYEQYF	TGTGCCAGCAGCTTAGACAGGGGCTACGAGCAGTACTTC
many	TRBD1	TRBV6-1	TRBJ2-1	CATVRDREVGEQFF	TGTGCCACGGTCCGGGACAGGGAAGTCGGTGAGCAGTTCTTC
once	NA	TRBV18	TRBJ1-1	CASSPQDPENTEAFF	TGTGCCAGCTCACCCCAGGATCCTGAGAACACTGAAGCTTTCTTT
NA	TRBD1	TRBV9	TRBJ1-3	CASSSGQGLSGNTIYF	TGTGCCAGCAGCTCGGGACAGGGGTTATCTGGAAACACCATATATTTT